The clone carrying this TCR beta chain has a count of ten or more. Its antigen remains unknown. TCRdb used MiXCR to call clones anew from the PCR reads. The repertoire holds about 14,000 clones, around 30% seen once, with 15% to 25% in the top ten. This CDR3 region has 12 residues. Looked up from germline, CDR1 is DFQATT and CDR2 is SNEGSKA (reference sequence). The V gene end was trimmed by 4 bases and the J gene end by 7 bases; junction bases not matched to a gene: 3. The data were taken from a study of metastatic and nonmetastatic thyroid tumors. Study-wide results and caveats: When malignant thyroid tumors were compared with benign nodules, TCR beta diversity was reportedly significantly higher in the malignant tumors. This held in both blood and tumor samples.

Patients underwent thyroid surgery, and none had received any treatment before it. Sequenced input: tumor tissue. V usage is TRBV20-1 and J usage is TRBJ2-5, with 10 bases identical to TRBD1. This TCR derives from a female donor with papillary thyroid cancer or a benign thyroid nodule (not recorded which). Some clones in this sample may be carry-over from other donors' samples. CDR3 sequence reads: CSATRTGGTQYF. The CDR3 DNA follows: TGCAGTGCTACAAGGACAGGGGGGACCCAGTACTTC.